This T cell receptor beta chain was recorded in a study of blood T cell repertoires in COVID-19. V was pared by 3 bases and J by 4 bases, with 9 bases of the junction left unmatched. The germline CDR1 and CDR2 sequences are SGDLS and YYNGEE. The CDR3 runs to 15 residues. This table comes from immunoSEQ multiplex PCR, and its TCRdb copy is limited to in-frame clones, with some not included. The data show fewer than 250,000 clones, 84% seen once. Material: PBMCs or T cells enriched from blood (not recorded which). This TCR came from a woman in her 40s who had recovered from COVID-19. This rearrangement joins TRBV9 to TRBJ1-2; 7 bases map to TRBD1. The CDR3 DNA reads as TGTGCCAGCAGCGCAGACAGGGCAGACCGCTATGGCTACACCTTC. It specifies CASSADRADRYGYTF.